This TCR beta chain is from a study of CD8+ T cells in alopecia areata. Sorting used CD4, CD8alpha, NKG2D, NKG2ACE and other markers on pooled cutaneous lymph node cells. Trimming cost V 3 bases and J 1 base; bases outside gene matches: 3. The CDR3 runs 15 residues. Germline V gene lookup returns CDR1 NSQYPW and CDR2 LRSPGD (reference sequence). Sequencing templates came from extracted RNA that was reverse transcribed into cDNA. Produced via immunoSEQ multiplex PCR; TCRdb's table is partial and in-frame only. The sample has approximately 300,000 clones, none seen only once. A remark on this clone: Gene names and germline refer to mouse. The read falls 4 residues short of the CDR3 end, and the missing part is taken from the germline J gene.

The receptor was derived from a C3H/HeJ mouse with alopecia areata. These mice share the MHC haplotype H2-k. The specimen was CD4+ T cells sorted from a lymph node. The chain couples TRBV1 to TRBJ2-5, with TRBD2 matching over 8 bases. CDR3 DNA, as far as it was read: TGCACCTGCAGTGCGGAGACTGGGGACCAAGAC. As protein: CTCSAETGDQD. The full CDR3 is CTCSAETGDQDTQYF.